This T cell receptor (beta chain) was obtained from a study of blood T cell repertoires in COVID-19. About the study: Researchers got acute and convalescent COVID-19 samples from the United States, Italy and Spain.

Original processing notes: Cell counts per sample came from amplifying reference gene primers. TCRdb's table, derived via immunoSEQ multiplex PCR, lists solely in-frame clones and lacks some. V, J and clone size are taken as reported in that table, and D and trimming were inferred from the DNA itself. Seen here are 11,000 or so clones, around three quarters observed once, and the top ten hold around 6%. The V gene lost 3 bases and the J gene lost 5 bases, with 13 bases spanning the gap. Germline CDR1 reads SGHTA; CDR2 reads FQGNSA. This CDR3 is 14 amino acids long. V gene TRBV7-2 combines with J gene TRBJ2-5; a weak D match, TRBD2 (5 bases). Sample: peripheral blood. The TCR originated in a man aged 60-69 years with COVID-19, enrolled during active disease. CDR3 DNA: TGTGCCAGCAGCTTCCCCATAGGAGGCGAGACCCAGTACTTC. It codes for CASSFPIGGETQYF.